This T cell receptor (beta chain) is from a study of shared clonotypes between healthy human individuals. Study-wide results and limits: Only blood underwent sampling, and tissue repertoires likely differ.

V was shortened by 7 bases and J by 2 bases, with 14 bases between the two germline ends. The CDR3 runs 13 residues. Germline V gives CDR1 SQVTM, CDR2 ANQGSEA. This clone was found a few times. Its antigen is as yet unknown. Sequencing was performed with immunoSEQ multiplex PCR; in TCRdb, only in-frame clones are kept and a portion is missing. The table shows approximately 500,000 clones, with roughly 80% occurring only once. The receptor comes from a woman between 40 and 50 years old in good health. Some clones in this sample may be carry-over from other donors' samples. This rearrangement joins TRBV29-1 to TRBJ1-2, with D perhaps TRBD1 (6 bases). Sequenced: PBMCs. This CDR3 reads CSAQPGQNYGYTF. DNA of the CDR3: TGCAGCGCCCAACCAGGACAGAACTATGGCTACACCTTC.